The 12 T cell receptor beta chains below all came from one sample that was sequenced in a study of shared clonotypes between healthy human individuals. Libraries were prepared by immunoSEQ multiplex PCR; TCRdb keeps only in-frame clonotypes and omits some of them. Of a few hundred thousand clones in the sample, 79% were seen once. Sequences were obtained from PBMCs. These receptors all stem from a woman aged 40 to 50 in good health. Some clones in this sample may be carry-over from other donors' samples.

The chain links TRBV28 to TRBJ1-2, with D maybe TRBD1 (6 bases). Germline V gene data show CDR1 as MDHEN and CDR2 as SYDVKM. The CDR3 sequence is 15 residues long. The ends were cut back, 7 bases at V and 2 bases at J, with 17 bases in the middle. The CDR3 nucleotides read TGTGCCAGCACACGGGGGACACCCGGCAACTATGGCTACACCTTC. Translation: CASTRGTPGNYGYTF.

The chain is built from TRBV28 and TRBJ2-7; TRBD1 or TRBD2 may be the D gene (5 bases each). Germline assignment: CDR1 MDHEN and CDR2 SYDVKM. The CDR3 is made up of 16 amino acids. V was clipped by 4 bases and J by 3 bases, with 19 bases between them. CDR3 in amino acids: CASSSSHPGDDYEQYF. The CDR3 nucleotides read TGTGCCAGCAGTTCCAGCCACCCTGGGGACGACTACGAGCAGTACTTC.

This clone turned up a few times. The chain combines TRBV18 with TRBJ2-2; D unclear. The CDR3 extends over 16 amino acids. With 1 base removed from V and 4 bases from J, the gap between germline ends came to 13 bases. Per germline, CDR1 KGHSH and CDR2 LQKENI. The CDR3 sequence is CASSPRHPPGTGELFF. As DNA, the CDR3 is TGTGCCAGCTCACCACGGCACCCTCCGGGCACCGGGGAGCTGTTTTTT.

The chain has TRBV11-3 and TRBJ2-1; the D gene is possibly TRBD1 (6 bases). V dropped 6 bases and J dropped 4 bases, with 10 bases sitting between them. CDR3 length: 13 amino acids. Germline-derived CDR1 and CDR2 are SGHNT and YENEEA. CDR3 residues: CASSHDRYNEQFF. DNA of the CDR3: TGTGCCAGCAGTCACGACAGGTACAATGAGCAGTTCTTC. The complete variable domain, with remaining parts taken from reference TRBV11-3 and TRBJ2-1, reads EAGVVQSPRYKIIEKKQPVAFWCNPISGHNTLYWYLQNLGQGPELLIRYENEEAVDDSQLPKDRFSAERLKGVDSTLKIQPAELGDSAVYLCASSHDRYNEQFFGPGTRLTVL.

The chain is built from TRBV28 and TRBJ1-1, with TRBD1 as a possible D gene (5 bases). CDR3 length equals 14 residues. Germline CDR1 reads MDHEN; CDR2 reads SYDVKM. V dropped 5 bases and J dropped 1 base, with 11 bases sitting between them. CDR3 residues: CASSPGTGNTEAFF. DNA of the CDR3: TGTGCCAGCAGTCCCGGGACGGGGAACACTGAAGCTTTCTTT.

As concerns this clone: This same CDR3 is encoded by further DNA sequences in the sample. The chain couples TRBV18 to TRBJ2-3; no reliable D call. The CDR3 length is 12 residues. Deletions cut 3 bases from V and 0 bases from J, with 1 base between. Germline CDR1 reads KGHSH; CDR2 reads LQKENI. The DNA of the CDR3 is TGTGCCAGCTCACCCAGCACAGATACGCAGTATTTT. Protein product: CASSPSTDTQYF.

The chain couples TRBV29-1 to TRBJ2-2, with no clear D. The CDR3 extends over 13 amino acids. CDR1 is SQVTM and CDR2 is ANQGSEA in the germline V gene. V gave up 4 bases and J gave up 5 bases, with 11 bases separating them. CDR3 sequence: CSVVTDRTGELFF. The CDR3 DNA follows: TGCAGCGTTGTGACGGATAGGACCGGGGAGCTGTTTTTT.

This clone was counted only a few times. The rearrangement uses TRBV28 and TRBJ2-2, with D perhaps matching TRBD1 or TRBD2 (6 bases each). V dropped 8 bases and J dropped 7 bases, with 17 bases sitting between them. The length of the CDR3 is 14 residues. CDR1 MDHEN and CDR2 SYDVKM come from the germline V gene. The CDR3 coding sequence is TGTGCCAGCCTGACTTCGGGGGCTCGCGGGGAGCTGTTTTTT. This encodes CASLTSGARGELFF.

This clone appeared many times. The gene calls are TRBV7-2 and TRBJ2-7, with 10 bases aligning to TRBD2. This CDR3 contains 13 residues. Germline values: CDR1 SGHTA, CDR2 FQGNSA. V trimming: 1 base; J trimming: 9 bases; junction bases outside the gene matches: 3. DNA for the CDR3: TGTGCCAGCAGCTTAGGAGTAGCGGGAGGGCAGTACTTC. It encodes CASSLGVAGGQYF.

The rearrangement joins TRBV11-3 to TRBJ2-5; possible D gene TRBD2, 5 bases. CDR1 is SGHNT and CDR2 is YENEEA in the germline V gene. Between the trimmed V and J ends, which lost 1 base and 3 bases, there was a span of 12 bases. The CDR3 consists of 15 residues. CDR3 loop: CASSLGSSIEETQYF. The CDR3 nucleotides read TGTGCCAGCAGCTTAGGCTCTAGCATAGAAGAGACCCAGTACTTC.

The chain joins TRBV7-6 to TRBJ2-7, with TRBD2 matching 12 bases. The CDR3 is 15 residues long. The trim removed 1 base at V and 3 bases at J, leaving 1 base unmatched. In germline, CDR1 is SGHVS, CDR2 FNYEAQ. The CDR3 spells CASSLGTSGIYEQYF. CDR3 nucleotides: TGTGCCAGCAGCTTAGGGACTAGCGGGATCTACGAGCAGTACTTC.

The gene calls are TRBV2 and TRBJ2-5, with D tentatively TRBD2 (5 bases). V was cut by 8 bases and J by 5 bases, with 12 bases left in between. CDR1 is SNHLY and CDR2 is FYNNEI in the germline V gene. The CDR3 is made up of 12 amino acids. CDR3 coding DNA: TGTGCCAGCGGTAGAAGGGAGGAGACCCAGTACTTC. Encoded protein: CASGRREETQYF.